This T cell receptor (beta chain) was identified in a study of blood T cells in healthy people across ages. A second roughly 7 to 11 cycle PCR used barcoded and J-beta primers. MiXCR, applied by TCRdb to the 5' RACE reads, yields one record per CDR3 protein. Of 660,000 or so distinct CDR3 sequences listed, about 54% are singletons. Healthy Caucasians from Russia aged 6 to 90 served as donors. CDR3 length: 14 residues. Germline CDR1 SGHTA, CDR2 FQGNSA. V trimming: 5 bases; J trimming: 7 bases; junction bases outside the gene matches: 9. Concerning this clonotype: The antigen remains unidentified.

Points from the study as a whole: Relative to aged donors, long-lived donors carried more naive CD4+ cells and displayed higher diversity.

V gene TRBV7-2 combines with J gene TRBJ2-5; 8 bases agree with TRBD2. The source of this sequence is a man between 60 and 70 years old in good health. The sequenced sample was blood. The CDR3 sequence is CASSPGTRAGTQYF. As DNA, the CDR3 is TGTGCCAGCAGCCCCGGGACTAGGGCAGGGACCCAGTACTTC.